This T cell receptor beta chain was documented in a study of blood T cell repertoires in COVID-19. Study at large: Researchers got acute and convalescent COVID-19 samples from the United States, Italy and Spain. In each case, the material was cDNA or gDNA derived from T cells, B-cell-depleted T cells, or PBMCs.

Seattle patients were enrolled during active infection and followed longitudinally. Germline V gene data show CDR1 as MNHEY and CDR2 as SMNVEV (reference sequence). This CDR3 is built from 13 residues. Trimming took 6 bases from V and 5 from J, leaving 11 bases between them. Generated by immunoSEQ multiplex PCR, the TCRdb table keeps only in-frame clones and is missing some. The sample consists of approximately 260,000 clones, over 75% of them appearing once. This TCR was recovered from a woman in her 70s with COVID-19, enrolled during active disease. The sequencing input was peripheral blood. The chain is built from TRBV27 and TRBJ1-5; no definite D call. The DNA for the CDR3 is TGTGCCAGCAGCCAGGCCCGTGATCAGCCCCAGCATTTT. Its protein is CASSQARDQPQHF.